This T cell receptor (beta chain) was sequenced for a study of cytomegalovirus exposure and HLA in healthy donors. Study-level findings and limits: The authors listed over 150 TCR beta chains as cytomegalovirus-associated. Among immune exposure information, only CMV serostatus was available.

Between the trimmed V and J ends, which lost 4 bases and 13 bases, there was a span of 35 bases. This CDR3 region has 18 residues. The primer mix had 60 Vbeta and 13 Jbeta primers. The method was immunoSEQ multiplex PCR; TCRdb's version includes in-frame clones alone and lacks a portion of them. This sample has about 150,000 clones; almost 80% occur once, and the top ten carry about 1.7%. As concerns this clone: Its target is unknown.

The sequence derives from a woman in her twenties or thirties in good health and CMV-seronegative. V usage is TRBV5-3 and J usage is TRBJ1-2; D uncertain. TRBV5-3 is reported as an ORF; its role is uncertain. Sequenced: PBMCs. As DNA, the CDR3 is TGTGCCAGAAGCCAAGACAAGGGCCCGCCGTCATGGGAGGTCCCTCTCACCTTC. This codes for CARSQDKGPPSWEVPLTF.